The entry that follows covers one T cell receptor (beta chain) sequence. In the source study's methods: Estimation of nucleated cell counts was performed using reference gene primer amplification. Sequencing used immunoSEQ multiplex PCR; TCRdb keeps in-frame clones, though not all of them. V and J calls and clone size are copied from that table; D and trimming were computed from the DNA. The repertoire holds about 260,000 clones, with over 65% as singletons. This entry belongs to a study of blood T cell repertoires in COVID-19. Across the whole study: Specimens from acute and convalescent COVID-19 originated in the United States, Italy and Spain. PBMCs, B-cell-depleted T cells, or T cells provided the cDNA or gDNA that made up the material.

Sequenced material: peripheral blood. The origin of this receptor is a man aged 55 to 70 who had recovered from COVID-19.

CDR3 sequence: CASSPAGLAGDPQYF. The CDR3 DNA is TGTGCCAGCAGCCCCGCGGGACTAGCGGGGGATCCCCAGTACTTC. V and J are TRBV7-9 and TRBJ2-5; 14 nucleotides align to TRBD2. V lost 5 bases and J lost 9; bases outside the gene matches: 8. Per germline, CDR1 SEHNR and CDR2 FQNEAQ (reference sequence). The CDR3 consists of 15 residues.